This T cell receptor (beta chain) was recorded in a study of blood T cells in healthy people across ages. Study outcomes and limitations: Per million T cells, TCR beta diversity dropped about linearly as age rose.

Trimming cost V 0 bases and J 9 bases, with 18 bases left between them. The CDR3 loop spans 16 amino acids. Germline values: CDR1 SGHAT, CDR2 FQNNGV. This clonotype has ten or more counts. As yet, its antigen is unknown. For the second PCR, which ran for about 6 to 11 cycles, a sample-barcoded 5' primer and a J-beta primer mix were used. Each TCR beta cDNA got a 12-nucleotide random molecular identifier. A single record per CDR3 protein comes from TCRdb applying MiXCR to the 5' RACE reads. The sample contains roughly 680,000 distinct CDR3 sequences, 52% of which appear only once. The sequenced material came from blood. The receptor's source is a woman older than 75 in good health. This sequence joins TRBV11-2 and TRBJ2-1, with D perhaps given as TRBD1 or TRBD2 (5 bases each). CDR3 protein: CASSLDLLRVGGEQFF. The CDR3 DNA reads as TGTGCCAGCAGCTTAGATCTGTTAAGGGTTGGGGGTGAGCAGTTCTTC. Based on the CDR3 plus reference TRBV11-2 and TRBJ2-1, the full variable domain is EAGVAQSPRYKIIEKRQSVAFWCNPISGHATLYWYQQILGQGPKLLIQFQNNGVVDDSQLPKDRFSAERLKGVDSTLKIQPAKLEDSAVYLCASSLDLLRVGGEQFFGPGTRLTVL.